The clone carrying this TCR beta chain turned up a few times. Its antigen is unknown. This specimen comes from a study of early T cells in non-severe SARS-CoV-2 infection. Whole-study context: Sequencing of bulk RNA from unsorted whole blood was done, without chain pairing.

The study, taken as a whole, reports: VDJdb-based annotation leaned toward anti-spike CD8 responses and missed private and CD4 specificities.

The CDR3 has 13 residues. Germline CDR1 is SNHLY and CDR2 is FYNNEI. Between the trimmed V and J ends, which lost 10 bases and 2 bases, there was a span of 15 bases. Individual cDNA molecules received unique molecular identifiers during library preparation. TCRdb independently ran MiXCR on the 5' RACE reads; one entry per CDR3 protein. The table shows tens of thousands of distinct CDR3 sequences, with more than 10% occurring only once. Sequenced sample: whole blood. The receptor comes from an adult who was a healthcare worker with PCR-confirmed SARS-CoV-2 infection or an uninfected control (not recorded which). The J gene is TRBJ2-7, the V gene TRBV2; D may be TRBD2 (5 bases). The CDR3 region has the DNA TGTGCCACCCTACTAGAGATAACCTACGAGCAGTACTTC. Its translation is CATLLEITYEQYF. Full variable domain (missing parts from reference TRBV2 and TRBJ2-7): EPEVTQTPSHQVTQMGQEVILRCVPISNHLYFYWYRQILGQKVEFLVSFYNNEISEKSEIFDDQFSVERPDGSNFTLKIRSTKLEDSAMYFCATLLEITYEQYFGPGTRLTVT.